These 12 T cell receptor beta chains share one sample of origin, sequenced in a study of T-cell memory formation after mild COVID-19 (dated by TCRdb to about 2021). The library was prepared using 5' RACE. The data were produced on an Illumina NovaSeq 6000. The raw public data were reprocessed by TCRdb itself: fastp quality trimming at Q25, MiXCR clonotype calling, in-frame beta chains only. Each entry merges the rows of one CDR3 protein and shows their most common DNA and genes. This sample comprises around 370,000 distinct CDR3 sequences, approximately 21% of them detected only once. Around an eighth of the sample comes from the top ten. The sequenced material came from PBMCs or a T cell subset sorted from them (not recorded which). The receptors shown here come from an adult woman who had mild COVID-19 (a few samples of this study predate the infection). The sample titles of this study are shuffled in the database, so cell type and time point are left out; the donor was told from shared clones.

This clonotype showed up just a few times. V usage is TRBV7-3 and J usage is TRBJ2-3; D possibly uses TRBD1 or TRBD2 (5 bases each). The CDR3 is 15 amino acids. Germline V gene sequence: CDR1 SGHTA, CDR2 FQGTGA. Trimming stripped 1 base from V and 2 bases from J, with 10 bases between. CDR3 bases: TGTGCCAGCAGCTTAATCTGGGGGAACACAGATACGCAGTATTTT. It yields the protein CASSLIWGNTDTQYF.

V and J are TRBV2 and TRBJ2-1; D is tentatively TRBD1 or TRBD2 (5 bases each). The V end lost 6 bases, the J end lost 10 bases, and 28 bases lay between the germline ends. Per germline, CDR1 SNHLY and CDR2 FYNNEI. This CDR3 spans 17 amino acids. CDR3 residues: CASRGILAGPLNWEQFF. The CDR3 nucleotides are TGTGCCAGCAGAGGAATTCTAGCAGGGCCACTCAACTGGGAGCAGTTCTTC.

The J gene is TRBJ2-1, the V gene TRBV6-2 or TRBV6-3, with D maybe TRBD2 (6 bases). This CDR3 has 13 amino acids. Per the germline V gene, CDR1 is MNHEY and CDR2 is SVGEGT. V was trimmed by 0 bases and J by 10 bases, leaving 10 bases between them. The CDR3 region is CASSYSGGGEQFF. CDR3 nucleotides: TGTGCCAGCAGTTACTCGGGAGGCGGGGAGCAGTTCTTC.

Here the CDR3 reads CASSRDRTDTQYF. CDR3 in DNA: TGTGCCAGTTCACGGGACAGGACAGATACGCAGTATTTT. The genes are TRBV12-3 or TRBV12-4 and TRBJ2-3; the match to TRBD1 covers 8 bases. Trimming cost V 9 bases and J 3 bases; bases outside gene matches: 5. The CDR3 covers 13 residues.

The CDR3 reads CASSQDHAAEADTQYF. The CDR3 DNA is TGCGCCAGCAGCCAAGATCACGCCGCCGAGGCAGATACGCAGTATTTT. This chain links TRBV4-3 with TRBJ2-3; D unresolved. The germline V and J ends were trimmed by 0 bases and 4 bases, with 14 bases remaining between them. Per the germline V gene, CDR1 is LGHNA and CDR2 is YSLEER. This CDR3 has 16 residues.

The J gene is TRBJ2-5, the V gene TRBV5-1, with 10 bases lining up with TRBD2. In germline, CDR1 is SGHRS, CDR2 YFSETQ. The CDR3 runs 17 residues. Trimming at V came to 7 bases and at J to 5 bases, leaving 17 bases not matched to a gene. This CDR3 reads CASGNVGLASESETQYF. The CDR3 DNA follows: TGCGCCAGCGGAAACGTGGGACTAGCGAGTGAATCGGAGACCCAGTACTTC.

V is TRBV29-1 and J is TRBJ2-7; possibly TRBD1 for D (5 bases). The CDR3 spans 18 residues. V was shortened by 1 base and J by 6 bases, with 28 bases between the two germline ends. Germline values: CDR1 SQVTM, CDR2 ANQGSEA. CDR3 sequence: CSVEGSSDQGPYLLEQYF. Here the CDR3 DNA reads TGCAGCGTTGAAGGATCTTCGGATCAGGGTCCCTACCTACTCGAGCAGTACTTC.

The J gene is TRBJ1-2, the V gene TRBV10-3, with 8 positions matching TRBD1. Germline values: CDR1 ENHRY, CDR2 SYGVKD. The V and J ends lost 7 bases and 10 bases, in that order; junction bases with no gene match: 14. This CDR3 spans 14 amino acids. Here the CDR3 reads CAITPGQAPSVYTF. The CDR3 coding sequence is TGTGCCATCACCCCGGGACAGGCGCCATCGGTCTACACCTTC.

The CDR3 here is CASSVIGGETEAFF. The CDR3 DNA sequence: TGTGCCAGCAGCGTAATCGGGGGAGAGACTGAAGCTTTCTTT. The V gene is TRBV9, the J gene TRBJ1-1; TRBD1 is a possible D gene (5 bases). The length of the CDR3 is 14 residues. Germline V lookup: CDR1 SGDLS, CDR2 YYNGEE. V was trimmed by 1 base and J by 5 bases, leaving 12 bases between them. Combining the CDR3 with reference TRBV9 and TRBJ1-1 gives the whole variable domain DSGVTQTPKHLITATGQRVTLRCSPRSGDLSVYWYQQSLDQGLQFLIQYYNGEERAKGNILERFSAQQFPDLHSELNLSSLELGDSALYFCASSVIGGETEAFFGQGTRLTVV.

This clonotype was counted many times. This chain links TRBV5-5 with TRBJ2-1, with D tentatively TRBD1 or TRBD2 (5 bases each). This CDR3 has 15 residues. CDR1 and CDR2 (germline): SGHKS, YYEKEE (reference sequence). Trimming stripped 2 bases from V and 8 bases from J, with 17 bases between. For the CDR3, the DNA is TGTGCCAGCAGCTTCCGGGACCGGGGTCACCATGAGCAGTTCTTC. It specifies CASSFRDRGHHEQFF.

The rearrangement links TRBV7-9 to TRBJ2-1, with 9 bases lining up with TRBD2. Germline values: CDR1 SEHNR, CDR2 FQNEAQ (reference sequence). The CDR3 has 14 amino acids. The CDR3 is CARISGREDNEQFF. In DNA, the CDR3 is TGTGCGAGGATTAGCGGGAGAGAAGACAATGAGCAGTTCTTC.

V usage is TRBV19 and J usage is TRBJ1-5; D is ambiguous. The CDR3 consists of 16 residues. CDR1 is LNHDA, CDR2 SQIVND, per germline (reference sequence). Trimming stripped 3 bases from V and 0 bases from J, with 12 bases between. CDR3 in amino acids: CASSMQRTHSNQPQHF. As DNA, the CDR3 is TGTGCCAGTAGTATGCAACGGACCCATAGCAATCAGCCCCAGCATTTT.